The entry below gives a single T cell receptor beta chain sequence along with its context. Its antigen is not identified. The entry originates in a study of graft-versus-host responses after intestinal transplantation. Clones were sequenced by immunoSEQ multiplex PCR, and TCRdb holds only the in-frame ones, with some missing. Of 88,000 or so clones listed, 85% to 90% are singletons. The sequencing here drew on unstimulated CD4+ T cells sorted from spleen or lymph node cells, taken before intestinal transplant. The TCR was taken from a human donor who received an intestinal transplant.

The CDR3 DNA sequence: TGCGCCAGCAGCCGACAGGGTGGTGCGCCCCAGCATTTT. Protein: CASSRQGGAPQHF. This chain joins TRBV4-1 and TRBJ1-5; TRBD1 agrees at 7 bases. The CDR3 is 13 residues long. Germline assignment: CDR1 MGHRA and CDR2 YSYEKL. With V trimmed by 4 bases and J by 9 bases, 6 bases remained unmatched.